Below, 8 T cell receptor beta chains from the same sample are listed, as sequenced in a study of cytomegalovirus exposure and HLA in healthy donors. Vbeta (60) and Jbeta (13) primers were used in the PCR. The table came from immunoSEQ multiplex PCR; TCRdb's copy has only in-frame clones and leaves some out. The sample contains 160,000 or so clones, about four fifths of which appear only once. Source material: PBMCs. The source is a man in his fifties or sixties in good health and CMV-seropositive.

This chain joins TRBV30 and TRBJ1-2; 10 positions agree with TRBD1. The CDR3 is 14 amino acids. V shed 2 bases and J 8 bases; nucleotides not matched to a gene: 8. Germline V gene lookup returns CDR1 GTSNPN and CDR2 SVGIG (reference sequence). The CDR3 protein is CAWSKTGGAKGYTF. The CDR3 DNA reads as TGTGCCTGGAGTAAGACAGGGGGCGCGAAGGGCTACACCTTC.

CDR3 protein: CASYQAGANEQYF. Written as DNA, the CDR3 is TGTGCCAGCTACCAAGCGGGAGCCAACGAGCAGTACTTC. V and J are TRBV6-5 and TRBJ2-7; 8 nucleotides align to TRBD2. Trimming cost V 8 bases and J 5 bases; bases outside gene matches: 8. Germline-derived CDR1 and CDR2 are MNHEY and SVGAGI. CDR3 size: 13 residues.

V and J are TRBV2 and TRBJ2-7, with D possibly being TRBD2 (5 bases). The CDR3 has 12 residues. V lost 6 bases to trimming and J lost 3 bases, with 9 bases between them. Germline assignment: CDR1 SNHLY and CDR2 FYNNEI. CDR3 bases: TGTGCCAGCAGACTAGTAGGCTACGAGCAGTACTTC. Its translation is CASRLVGYEQYF. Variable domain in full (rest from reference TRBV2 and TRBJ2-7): EPEVTQTPSHQVTQMGQEVILRCVPISNHLYFYWYRQILGQKVEFLVSFYNNEISEKSEIFDDQFSVERPDGSNFTLKIRSTKLEDSAMYFCASRLVGYEQYFGPGTRLTVT.

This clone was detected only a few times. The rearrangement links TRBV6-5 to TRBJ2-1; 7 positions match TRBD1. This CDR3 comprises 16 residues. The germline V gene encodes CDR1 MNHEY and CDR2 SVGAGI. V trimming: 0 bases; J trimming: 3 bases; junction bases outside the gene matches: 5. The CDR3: CASSYSPQGIYNEQFF. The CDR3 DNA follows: TGTGCCAGCAGTTACTCTCCACAGGGGATCTACAATGAGCAGTTCTTC.

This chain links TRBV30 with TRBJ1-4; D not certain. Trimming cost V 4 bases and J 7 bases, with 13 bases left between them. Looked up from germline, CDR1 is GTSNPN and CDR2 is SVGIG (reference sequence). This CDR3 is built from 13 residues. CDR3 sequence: CAWNPSLPEKLFF. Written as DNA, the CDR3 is TGTGCCTGGAACCCGAGCCTTCCTGAAAAACTGTTTTTT. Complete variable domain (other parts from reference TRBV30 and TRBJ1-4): SQTIHQWPATLVQPVGSPLSLECTVEGTSNPNLYWYRQAAGRGLQLLFYSVGIGQISSEVPQNLSASRPQDRQFILSSKKLLLSDSGFYLCAWNPSLPEKLFFGSGTQLSVL.

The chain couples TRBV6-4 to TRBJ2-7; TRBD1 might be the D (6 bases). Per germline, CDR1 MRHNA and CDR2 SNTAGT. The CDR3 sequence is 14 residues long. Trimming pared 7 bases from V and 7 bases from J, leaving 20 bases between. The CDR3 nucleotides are TGTGCCAGCATTTCCCCGACTTTTGACAGGGAGCAGTACTTC. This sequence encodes CASISPTFDREQYF.

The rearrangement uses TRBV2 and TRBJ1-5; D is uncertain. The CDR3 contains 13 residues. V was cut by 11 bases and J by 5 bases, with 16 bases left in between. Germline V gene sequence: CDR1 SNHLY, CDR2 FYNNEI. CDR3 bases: TGTGCCCTCGGGTCTGGCAGCTATCAGCCCCAGCATTTT. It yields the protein CALGSGSYQPQHF.

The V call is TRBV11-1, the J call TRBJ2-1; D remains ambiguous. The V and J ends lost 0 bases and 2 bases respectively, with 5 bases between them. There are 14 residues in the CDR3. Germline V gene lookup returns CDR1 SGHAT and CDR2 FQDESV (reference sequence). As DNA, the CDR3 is TGTGCCAGCAGCTTAGCCCAGGCCTACAATGAGCAGTTCTTC. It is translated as CASSLAQAYNEQFF. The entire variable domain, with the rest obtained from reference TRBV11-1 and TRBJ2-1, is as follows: EAEVAQSPRYKITEKSQAVAFWCDPISGHATLYWYRQILGQGPELLVQFQDESVVDDSQLPKDRFSAERLKGVDSTLKIQPAELGDSAMYLCASSLAQAYNEQFFGPGTRLTVL.